The rows below give T cell receptor beta chains drawn from one sample of a study of read filtering for tumor transcriptome and immune sequencing. Each CDR3 protein is one row after TCRdb ran MiXCR on the reads. The data contain some 130,000 distinct CDR3 sequences, roughly 13% of them singletons. Sequences were obtained from a population of CD138-negative cells sorted from bone marrow. The origin of the receptors is a donor at least 40 years old with multiple myeloma. The CDR3 runs from the conserved cysteine through the conserved F or W. D genes are given only for firm matches. Not all rows give a size; the values are once, few, many and, for expanded clones, a class.

V gene	D gene	J gene	clone size	CDR3 protein	CDR3 DNA
TRBV3-1	NA	TRBJ2-1	many	CASSQVGRLFNEQFF	TGTGCCAGCAGCCAAGTTGGTAGGCTATTCAATGAGCAGTTCTTC
TRBV19	TRBD1	TRBJ2-4	many	CASSGQGRTIQYF	TGTGCCAGTAGTGGACAGGGGCGGACCATTCAGTACTTC
TRBV5-1	NA	TRBJ1-1	many	CASSFMTGLNTEAFF	TGCGCCAGCAGCTTTATGACAGGCCTGAACACTGAAGCTTTCTTT
TRBV4-1	NA	TRBJ1-1	few	CASSQVPGHNTEAFF	TGCGCCAGCAGCCAGGTACCGGGACACAACACTGAAGCTTTCTTT
TRBV19	TRBD1	TRBJ1-2	few	CASSISGTGGYGYTF	TGTGCCAGTAGTATCTCCGGGACAGGGGGCTATGGCTACACCTTC
TRBV25-1	TRBD1	TRBJ1-1	many	CASSEAGTGGTEAFF	TGTGCCAGCAGTGAAGCCGGGACAGGGGGCACTGAAGCTTTCTTT
TRBV6-6	NA	TRBJ1-5	many	CASSFSKGLSNQPQHF	TGTGCCAGCAGTTTCAGTAAGGGGCTGAGCAATCAGCCCCAGCATTTT
TRBV20-1	NA	TRBJ2-2	many	CSARDIFLGELFF	TGCAGTGCTAGAGATATCTTCCTCGGGGAGCTGTTTTTT
TRBV7-9	TRBD1	TRBJ2-5	NA	CASSRQGRGTQHF	TGTGCCAGCAGCCGACAGGGTAGGGGGACCCAGCACTTC
TRBV19	TRBD1	TRBJ1-1	many	CASSLPGQGGRNTEAFF	TGTGCCAGTAGTCTGCCCGGACAGGGCGGGAGGAACACTGAAGCTTTCTTT
TRBV3-1	NA	TRBJ1-1	many	CASSQTKNTEAFF	TGTGCCAGCAGCCAAACTAAGAACACTGAAGCTTTCTTT
TRBV28	TRBD1	TRBJ1-1	many	CASSSLPGTVNTEAFF	TGTGCCAGCAGTTCCCTTCCCGGGACAGTGAACACTGAAGCTTTCTTT
TRBV7-9	NA	TRBJ1-1	many	CASSQLSDSVAFF	TGTGCCAGCAGCCAACTCAGCGACTCCGTAGCTTTCTTT
TRBV20-1	NA	TRBJ2-5	few	CSAREWGVGAQETQYF	TGCAGTGCTAGAGAATGGGGGGTCGGGGCCCAAGAGACCCAGTACTTC
TRBV4-2	NA	TRBJ1-1	many	CASSTRQGTEAFF	TGTGCCAGCAGCACCCGCCAGGGAACCGAAGCTTTCTTT
TRBV18	NA	TRBJ2-3	many	CASSPPGPRTDTQYF	TGTGCCAGCTCACCACCGGGGCCCCGCACAGATACGCAGTATTTT
TRBV6-1	TRBD2	TRBJ2-5	many	CASSVASGGQETQYF	TGTGCCAGCAGTGTGGCTAGCGGGGGGCAAGAGACCCAGTACTTC
TRBV5-1	TRBD1	TRBJ1-1	many	CASRDRTGDTEAFF	TGCGCCAGCAGAGACCGGACAGGGGACACTGAAGCTTTCTTT
TRBV5-5	TRBD1	TRBJ2-5	few	CASSLEPGTDVETQYF	TGTGCCAGCAGCTTGGAGCCCGGGACAGACGTGGAGACCCAGTACTTC
TRBV11-3	NA	TRBJ1-1	NA	CASSTGMYTEAFF	TGTGCCAGCAGCACCGGCATGTACACTGAAGCTTTCTTT
TRBV20-1	TRBD1	TRBJ1-6	many	CSAWDRQNGSPLHF	TGCAGTGCTTGGGACAGGCAAAATGGGTCACCCCTCCACTTT
TRBV28	NA	TRBJ2-1	many	CASSPGRSNEQFF	TGTGCCAGCAGTCCCGGACGAAGCAATGAGCAGTTCTTC
TRBV20-1	NA	TRBJ2-5	many	CSAPGRYGRETQYF	TGCAGTGCTCCGGGGAGGTACGGAAGGGAGACCCAGTACTTC
TRBV6-5	TRBD2	TRBJ2-1	many	CASNKLAGGGDEQFF	TGTGCCAGCAACAAACTAGCGGGAGGGGGTGATGAGCAGTTCTTC
TRBV20-1	NA	TRBJ2-1	many	CSARGGVYQNNEQFF	TGCAGTGCTAGGGGGGGAGTATATCAGAACAATGAGCAGTTCTTC
TRBV6-6	NA	TRBJ1-2	NA	CASSYGARGYGYTF	TGTGCCAGCAGTTACGGAGCCAGGGGCTATGGCTACACCTTC
TRBV29-1	NA	TRBJ2-3	many	CSVGITDTQYF	TGCAGCGTCGGGATCACAGATACGCAGTATTTT
TRBV19	NA	TRBJ2-1	few	CASSIDRDAQNEQFF	TGTGCCAGTAGTATAGATCGGGACGCACAAAATGAGCAGTTCTTC
TRBV7-9	TRBD1	TRBJ1-1	many	CASSAPGQGTPEAFF	TGTGCCAGCAGCGCTCCGGGACAGGGGACCCCTGAAGCTTTCTTT